These T cell receptor beta chains were read from a single sample in a study of beta chain features in type 1 diabetes. Sequencing used immunoSEQ multiplex PCR; TCRdb keeps in-frame clones, though not all of them. The table has 250,000 to 300,000 clones, 8% seen once. Sequencing used central memory CD4+ T cells from blood. Source of these receptors: a woman between 18 and 29 years old in good health. Both conserved end residues are part of each CDR3. The D gene is left open where the match is weak. A clone size is listed for some rows: how often the clone was seen (once, few, many), or a class if it is expanded.

- TRBJ1-3 TRBV19 - CASRPDPGNTIYF TGTGCCAGTAGGCCCGACCCTGGAAACACCATATATTTT
once TRBJ1-2 TRBV9 - CASSVDYKSYGYTF TGTGCCAGCAGCGTAGACTACAAATCTTATGGCTACACCTTC
- TRBJ2-1 TRBV7-9 - CASSLSLASSYNEQFF TGTGCCAGCAGCTTATCTCTAGCCAGCTCCTACAATGAGCAGTTCTTC
- TRBJ1-3 TRBV27 TRBD1 CASARRTGQGTLIGNTIYF TGTGCCAGCGCCCGGAGGACCGGACAGGGGACCTTGATAGGAAACACCATATATTTT
few TRBJ2-1 TRBV28 TRBD2 CASSLYAAGANNEQFF TGTGCCAGCAGTTTATACGCAGCGGGGGCCAACAATGAGCAGTTCTTC
- TRBJ1-5 TRBV27 - CASSLESGSNQPQHF TGTGCCAGCAGTTTAGAGTCCGGGAGCAATCAGCCCCAGCATTTT
- TRBJ2-3 TRBV30 TRBD2 CAWSSLSGRGTDTQYF TGTGCCTGGAGCTCCCTTAGCGGGAGGGGCACAGATACGCAGTATTTT
- TRBJ1-1 TRBV11-1 - CASTPSVGNTEAFF TGTGCCAGCACCCCCTCCGTTGGGAACACTGAAGCTTTCTTT
- TRBJ2-5 TRBV18 - CASSPGGRETQYF TGTGCCAGCTCACCAGGGGGCAGGGAGACCCAGTACTTC
- TRBJ2-1 TRBV14 TRBD2 CASSQGLAQFF TGTGCCAGCAGCCAAGGACTAGCCCAGTTCTTC
- TRBJ2-1 TRBV6-6 TRBD2 CASRPAGTSVYNEQFF TGTGCCAGCAGACCAGCCGGGACTAGCGTTTACAATGAGCAGTTCTTC
many TRBJ2-1 TRBV9 - CASSPHVGGEQFF TGTGCCAGCAGTCCCCATGTGGGAGGCGAGCAGTTCTTC
- TRBJ1-5 TRBV6-1 - CASSSIQGSNQPQHF TGTGCCAGCAGCTCGATACAAGGAAGCAATCAGCCCCAGCATTTT
few TRBJ1-5 TRBV7-2 TRBD1 CASSFSTGALSF TGTGCCAGCAGCTTCTCGACAGGGGCGCTATCTTTT
few TRBJ2-7 TRBV15 TRBD1 CATSRDRLAGTVASYEQYF TGTGCCACCAGCAGAGACCGTTTAGCCGGGACAGTAGCATCCTACGAGCAGTACTTC
many TRBJ2-3 TRBV7-2 TRBD2 CASRATSGSFTDTQYF TGTGCCAGCAGGGCCACTAGCGGGAGTTTCACAGATACGCAGTATTTT
- TRBJ1-1 TRBV7-3 TRBD1 CASSPQGGQRAFF TGTGCCAGCAGCCCCCAGGGGGGGCAGAGAGCTTTCTTT
- TRBJ2-5 TRBV4-2 TRBD2 CASSSGGRSGAQETQYF TGTGCCAGCAGCTCCGGAGGGCGTAGCGGGGCTCAAGAGACCCAGTACTTC
- TRBJ2-5 TRBV6-1 TRBD2 CASSRGLGPETQYF TGTGCCAGCAGCCGGGGACTAGGGCCAGAGACCCAGTACTTC
- TRBJ2-6 TRBV7-2 - CASSLNSGANVLTF TGTGCCAGCAGCTTAAACTCTGGGGCCAACGTCCTGACTTTC
- TRBJ2-5 TRBV28 - CASSLAGAETQYF TGTGCCAGCAGTTTAGCAGGGGCCGAGACCCAGTACTTC
- TRBJ2-3 TRBV6-1 TRBD2 CASRDGLAVTDTQYF TGTGCCAGCAGAGATGGACTAGCGGTCACAGATACGCAGTATTTT
few TRBJ2-7 TRBV6-1 - CASSMTGTRYF TGTGCCAGCAGTATGACAGGAACGAGGTACTTC
few TRBJ1-2 TRBV7-9 - CASSLARNYGYTF TGTGCCAGCAGCTTAGCGCGTAACTATGGCTACACCTTC
- TRBJ2-4 TRBV28 TRBD1 CASKGGINIQYF TGTGCCAGCAAAGGGGGCATCAACATTCAGTACTTC
many TRBJ2-2 TRBV6-5 - CASSYSFTGELFF TGTGCCAGCAGTTACTCGTTCACCGGGGAGCTGTTTTTT